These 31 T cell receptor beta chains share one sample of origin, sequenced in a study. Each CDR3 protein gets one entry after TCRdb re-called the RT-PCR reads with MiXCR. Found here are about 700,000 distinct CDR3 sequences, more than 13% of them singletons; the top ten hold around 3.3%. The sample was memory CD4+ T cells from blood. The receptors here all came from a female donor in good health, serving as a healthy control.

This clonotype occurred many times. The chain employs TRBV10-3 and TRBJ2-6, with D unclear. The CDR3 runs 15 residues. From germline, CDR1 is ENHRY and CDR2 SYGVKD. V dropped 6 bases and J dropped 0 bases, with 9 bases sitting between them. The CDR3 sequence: CAISAPGSGANVLTF. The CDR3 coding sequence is TGTGCCATCAGCGCTCCTGGCTCTGGGGCCAACGTCCTGACTTTC.

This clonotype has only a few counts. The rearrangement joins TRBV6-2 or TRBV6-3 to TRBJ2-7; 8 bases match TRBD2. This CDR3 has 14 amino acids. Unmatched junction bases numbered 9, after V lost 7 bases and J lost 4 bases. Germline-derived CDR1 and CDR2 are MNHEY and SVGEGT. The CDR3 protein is CASINGGGEYEQYF. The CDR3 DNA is TGTGCCAGCATCAACGGGGGGGGCGAGTACGAGCAGTACTTC.

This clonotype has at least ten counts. The CDR3 nucleotides are TGTGCCAGCAGTTTAGCAAATACCTACGAGCAGTACTTC. Amino acid sequence: CASSLANTYEQYF. This chain uses TRBV27 with TRBJ2-7; D not resolved. The CDR3 loop spans 13 amino acids. Germline loops: CDR1 MNHEY, CDR2 SMNVEV (reference sequence). Trimming shortened V by 2 bases and J by 2 bases, and 7 bases separated the two germline ends.

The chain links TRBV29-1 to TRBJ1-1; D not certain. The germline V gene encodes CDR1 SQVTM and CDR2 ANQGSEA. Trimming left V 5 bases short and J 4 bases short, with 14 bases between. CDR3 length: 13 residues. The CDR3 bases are TGCAGCGTTAAGGGATTAGGTGGCACTGAAGCTTTCTTT. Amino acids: CSVKGLGGTEAFF.

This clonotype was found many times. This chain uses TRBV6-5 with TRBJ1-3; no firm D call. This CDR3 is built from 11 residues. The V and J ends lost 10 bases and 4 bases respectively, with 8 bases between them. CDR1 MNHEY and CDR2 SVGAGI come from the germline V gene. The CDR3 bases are TGTGCCACCACGCGCGGAAACACCATATATTTT. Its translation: CATTRGNTIYF.

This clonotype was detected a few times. The CDR3 sequence: CSAEGLAEDTQYF. Written as DNA, the CDR3 is TGCAGTGCGGAAGGACTAGCGGAAGATACGCAGTATTTT. This chain links TRBV20-1 with TRBJ2-3; 10 positions match TRBD2. This CDR3 region has 13 residues. Germline lookup yields CDR1 DFQATT and CDR2 SNEGSKA (reference sequence). With 6 bases clipped from V and 5 bases from J, the junction kept 5 bases outside the gene matches.

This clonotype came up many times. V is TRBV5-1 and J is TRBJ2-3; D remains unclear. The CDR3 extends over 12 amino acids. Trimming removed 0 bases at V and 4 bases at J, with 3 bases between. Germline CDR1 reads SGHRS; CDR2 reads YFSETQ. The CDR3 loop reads CASSLESDTQYF. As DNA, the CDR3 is TGCGCCAGCAGCTTGGAGTCAGATACGCAGTATTTT.

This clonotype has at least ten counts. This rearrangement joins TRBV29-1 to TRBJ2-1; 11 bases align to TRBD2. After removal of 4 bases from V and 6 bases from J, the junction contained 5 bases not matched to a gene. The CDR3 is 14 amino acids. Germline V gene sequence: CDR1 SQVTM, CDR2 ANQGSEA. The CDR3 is CSVVAGGIGNEQFF. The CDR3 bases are TGCAGCGTTGTAGCGGGAGGGATCGGCAATGAGCAGTTCTTC.

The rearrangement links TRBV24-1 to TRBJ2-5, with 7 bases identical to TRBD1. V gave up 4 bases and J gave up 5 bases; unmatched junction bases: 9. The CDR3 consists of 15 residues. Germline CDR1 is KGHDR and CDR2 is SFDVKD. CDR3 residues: CATSEPRGSGETQYF. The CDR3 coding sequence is TGTGCCACCAGTGAACCCAGGGGGTCTGGGGAGACCCAGTACTTC.

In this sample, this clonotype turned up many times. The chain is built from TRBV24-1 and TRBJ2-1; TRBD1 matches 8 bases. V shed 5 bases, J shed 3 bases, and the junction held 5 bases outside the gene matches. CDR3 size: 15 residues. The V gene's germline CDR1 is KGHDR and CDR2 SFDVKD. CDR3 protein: CATSARTGLYNEQFF. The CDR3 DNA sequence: TGTGCCACCAGTGCTCGGACAGGGCTCTACAATGAGCAGTTCTTC.

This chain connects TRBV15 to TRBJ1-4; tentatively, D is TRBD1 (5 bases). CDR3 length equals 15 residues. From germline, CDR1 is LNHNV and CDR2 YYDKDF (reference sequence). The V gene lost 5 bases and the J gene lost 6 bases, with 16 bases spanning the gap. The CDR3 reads CATSSPGQVYEKLFF. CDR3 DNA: TGTGCCACCAGCTCCCCCGGACAAGTTTATGAAAAACTGTTTTTT.

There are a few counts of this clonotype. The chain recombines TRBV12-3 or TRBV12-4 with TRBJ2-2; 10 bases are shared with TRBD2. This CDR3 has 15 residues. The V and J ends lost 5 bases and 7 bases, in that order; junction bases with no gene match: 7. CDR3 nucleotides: TGTGCCAGCAGTCCCAGCGGGGGGGCAATCGGGGAGCTGTTTTTT. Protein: CASSPSGGAIGELFF.

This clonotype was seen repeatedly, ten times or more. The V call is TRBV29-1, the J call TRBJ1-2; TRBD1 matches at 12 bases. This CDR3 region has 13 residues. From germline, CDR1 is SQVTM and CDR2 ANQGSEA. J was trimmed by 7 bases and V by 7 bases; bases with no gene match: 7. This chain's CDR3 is CSALRDRGLGYTF. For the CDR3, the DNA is TGCAGCGCCTTGAGGGACAGGGGGCTTGGCTACACCTTC.

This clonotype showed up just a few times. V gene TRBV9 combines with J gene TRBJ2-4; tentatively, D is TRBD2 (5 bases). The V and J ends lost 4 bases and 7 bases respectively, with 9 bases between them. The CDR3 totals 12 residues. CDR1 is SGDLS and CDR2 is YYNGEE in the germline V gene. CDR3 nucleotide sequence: TGTGCCAGCAGCCCGGGATTTAACATTCAGTACTTC. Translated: CASSPGFNIQYF.

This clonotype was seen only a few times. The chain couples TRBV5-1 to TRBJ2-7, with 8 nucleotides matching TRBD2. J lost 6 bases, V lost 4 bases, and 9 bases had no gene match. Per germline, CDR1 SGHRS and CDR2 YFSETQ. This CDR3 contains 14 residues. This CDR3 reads CASSRTGLEPEQYF. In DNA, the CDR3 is TGCGCCAGCAGCAGAACGGGACTAGAGCCCGAGCAGTACTTC. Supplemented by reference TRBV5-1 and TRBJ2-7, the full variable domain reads KAGVTQTPRYLIKTRGQQVTLSCSPISGHRSVSWYQQTPGQGLQFLFEYFSETQRNKGNFPGRFSGRQFSNSRSEMNVSTLELGDSALYLCASSRTGLEPEQYFGPGTRLTVT.

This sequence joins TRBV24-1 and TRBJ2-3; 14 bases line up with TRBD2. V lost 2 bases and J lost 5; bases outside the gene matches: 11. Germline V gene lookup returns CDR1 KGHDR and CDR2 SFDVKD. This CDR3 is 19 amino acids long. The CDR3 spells CATSDSGLAGEGALDTQYF. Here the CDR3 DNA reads TGTGCCACCAGTGATTCGGGACTAGCGGGAGAGGGAGCATTAGATACGCAGTATTTT.

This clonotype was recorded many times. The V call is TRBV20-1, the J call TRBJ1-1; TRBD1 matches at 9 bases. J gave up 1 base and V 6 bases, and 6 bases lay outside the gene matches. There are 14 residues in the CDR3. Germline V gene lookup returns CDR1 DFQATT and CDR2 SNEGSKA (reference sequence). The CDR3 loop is CSARTGAKNTEAFF. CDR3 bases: TGCAGTGCCCGGACAGGGGCCAAGAACACTGAAGCTTTCTTT.

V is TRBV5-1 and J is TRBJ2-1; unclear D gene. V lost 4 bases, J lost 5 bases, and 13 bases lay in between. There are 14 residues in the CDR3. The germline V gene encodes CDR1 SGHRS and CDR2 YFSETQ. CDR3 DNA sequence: TGCGCCAGCAGCGAGCAGAGCCTCCACAATGAGCAGTTCTTC. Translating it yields CASSEQSLHNEQFF.

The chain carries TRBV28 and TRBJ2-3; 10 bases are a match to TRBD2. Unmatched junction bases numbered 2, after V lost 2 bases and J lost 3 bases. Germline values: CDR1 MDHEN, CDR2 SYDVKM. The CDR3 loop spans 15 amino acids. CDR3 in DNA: TGTGCCAGCAGTTTACCGGGACTAGCGACAGATACGCAGTATTTT. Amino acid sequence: CASSLPGLATDTQYF.

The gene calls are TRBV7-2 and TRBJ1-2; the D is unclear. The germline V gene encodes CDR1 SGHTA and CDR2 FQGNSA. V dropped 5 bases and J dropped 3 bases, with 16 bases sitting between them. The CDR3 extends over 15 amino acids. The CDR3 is CASSHRPGLDYGYTF. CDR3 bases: TGTGCCAGCAGCCACCGCCCGGGCTTGGACTATGGCTACACCTTC.

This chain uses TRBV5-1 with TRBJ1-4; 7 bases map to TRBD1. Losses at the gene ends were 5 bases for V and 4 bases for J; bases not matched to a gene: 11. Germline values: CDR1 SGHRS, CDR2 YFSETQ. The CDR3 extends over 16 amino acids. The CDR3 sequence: CASRDQPGQSNEKLFF. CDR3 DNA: TGCGCCAGCAGAGACCAGCCGGGACAGAGTAATGAAAAACTGTTTTTT. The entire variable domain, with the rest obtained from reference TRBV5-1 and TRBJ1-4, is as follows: KAGVTQTPRYLIKTRGQQVTLSCSPISGHRSVSWYQQTPGQGLQFLFEYFSETQRNKGNFPGRFSGRQFSNSRSEMNVSTLELGDSALYLCASRDQPGQSNEKLFFGSGTQLSVL.

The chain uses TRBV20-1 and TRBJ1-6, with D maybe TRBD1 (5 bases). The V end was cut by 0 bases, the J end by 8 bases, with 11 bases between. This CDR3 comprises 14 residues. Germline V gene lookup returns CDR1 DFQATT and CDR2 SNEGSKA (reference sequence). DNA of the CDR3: TGCAGTGCTAGAGATCCTCGGGGCGATTCACCCCTCCACTTT. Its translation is CSARDPRGDSPLHF.

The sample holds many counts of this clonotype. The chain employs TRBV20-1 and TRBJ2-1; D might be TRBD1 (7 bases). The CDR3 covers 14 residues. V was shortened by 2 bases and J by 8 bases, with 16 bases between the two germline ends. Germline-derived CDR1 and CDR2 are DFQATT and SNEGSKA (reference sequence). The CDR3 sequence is CSARLPQGGDEQFF. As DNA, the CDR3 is TGCAGTGCTAGACTACCCCAGGGGGGCGATGAGCAGTTCTTC.

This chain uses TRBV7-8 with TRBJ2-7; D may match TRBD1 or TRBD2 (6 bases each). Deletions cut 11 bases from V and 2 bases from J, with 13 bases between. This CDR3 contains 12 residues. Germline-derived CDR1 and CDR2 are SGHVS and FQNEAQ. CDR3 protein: CAGYREAYEQYF. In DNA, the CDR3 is TGTGCCGGCTACAGGGAGGCCTACGAGCAGTACTTC.

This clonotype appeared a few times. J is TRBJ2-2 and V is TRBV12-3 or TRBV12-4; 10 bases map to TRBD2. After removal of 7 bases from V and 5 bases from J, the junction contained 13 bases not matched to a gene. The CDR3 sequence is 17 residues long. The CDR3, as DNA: TGTGCCAGCATCCCGGGGGGGACTAGCGCGCCTACCGGGGAGCTGTTTTTT. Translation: CASIPGGTSAPTGELFF.

The CDR3 sequence is CASTNDESSGGNTQYF. CDR3 DNA sequence: TGTGCCAGCACCAACGACGAGTCTAGCGGGGGTAATACGCAGTATTTT. This chain joins TRBV6-2 or TRBV6-3 and TRBJ2-3; TRBD2 matches at 10 bases. The CDR3 spans 16 residues. Trimming removed 7 bases from V and 7 bases from J; junction bases left unmatched: 14. Germline V CDR1 and CDR2: MNHEY, SVGEGT.

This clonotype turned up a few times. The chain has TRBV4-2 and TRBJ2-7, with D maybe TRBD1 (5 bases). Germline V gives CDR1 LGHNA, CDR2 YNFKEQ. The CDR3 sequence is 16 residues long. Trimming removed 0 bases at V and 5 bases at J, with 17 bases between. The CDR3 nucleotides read TGTGCCAGCAGCCAAGAAAGAAGGGGTGGATACGACGAGCAGTACTTC. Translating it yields CASSQERRGGYDEQYF.

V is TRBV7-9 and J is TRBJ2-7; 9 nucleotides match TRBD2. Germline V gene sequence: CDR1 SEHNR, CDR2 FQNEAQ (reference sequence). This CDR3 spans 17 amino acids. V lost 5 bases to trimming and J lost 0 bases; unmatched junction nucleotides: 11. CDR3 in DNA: TGTGCCAGCAGCCCCTTGCCGAGCGGGGGGAGCTCCTACGAGCAGTACTTC. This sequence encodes CASSPLPSGGSSYEQYF.

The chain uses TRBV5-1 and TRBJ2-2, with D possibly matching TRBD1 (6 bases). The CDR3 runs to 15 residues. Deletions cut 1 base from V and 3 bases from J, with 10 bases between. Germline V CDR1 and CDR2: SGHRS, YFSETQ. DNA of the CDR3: TGCGCCAGCAGCTTGACAGGGTGGGACACCGGGGAGCTGTTTTTT. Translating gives CASSLTGWDTGELFF.

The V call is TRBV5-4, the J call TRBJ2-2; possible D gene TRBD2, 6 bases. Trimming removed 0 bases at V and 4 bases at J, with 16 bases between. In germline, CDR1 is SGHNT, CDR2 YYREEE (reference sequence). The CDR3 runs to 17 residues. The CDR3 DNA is TGTGCCAGCAGCTTGGCTCGGGCTGGGAGGATCACCGGGGAGCTGTTTTTT. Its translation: CASSLARAGRITGELFF.

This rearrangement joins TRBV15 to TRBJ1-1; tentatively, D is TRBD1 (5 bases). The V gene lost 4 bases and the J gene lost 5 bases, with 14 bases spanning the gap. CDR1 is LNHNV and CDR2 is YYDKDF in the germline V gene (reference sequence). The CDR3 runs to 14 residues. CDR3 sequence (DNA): TGTGCCACCAGCAAACCAGGGACGGCGACTGAAGCTTTCTTT. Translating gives CATSKPGTATEAFF.